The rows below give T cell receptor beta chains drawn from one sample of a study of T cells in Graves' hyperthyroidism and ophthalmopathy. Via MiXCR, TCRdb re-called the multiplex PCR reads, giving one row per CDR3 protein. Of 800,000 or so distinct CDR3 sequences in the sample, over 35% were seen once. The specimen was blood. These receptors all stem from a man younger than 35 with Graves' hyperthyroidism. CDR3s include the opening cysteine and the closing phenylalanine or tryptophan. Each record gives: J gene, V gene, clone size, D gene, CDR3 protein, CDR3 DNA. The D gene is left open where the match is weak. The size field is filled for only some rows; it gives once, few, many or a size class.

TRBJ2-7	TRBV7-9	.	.	CASSFVGNGHEQYF	TGTGCCAGCAGCTTCGTCGGGAACGGCCACGAGCAGTACTTC
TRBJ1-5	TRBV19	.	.	CASRPSAGSNQPQHF	TGTGCCAGCAGGCCATCGGCGGGGAGCAATCAGCCCCAGCATTTT
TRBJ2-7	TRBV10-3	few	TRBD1	CASSLTGGLSYEQYF	TGTGCCAGCAGTTTGACAGGGGGCTTATCCTACGAGCAGTACTTC
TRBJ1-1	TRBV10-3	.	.	CAISDSGTVHTEAFF	TGTGCCATCAGTGACTCCGGGACGGTCCACACTGAAGCTTTCTTT
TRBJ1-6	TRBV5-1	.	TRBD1	CASSSRDRGSRSYNSPLHF	TGCGCCAGCAGCTCGCGGGACAGGGGCTCTAGATCTTATAATTCACCCCTCCACTTT
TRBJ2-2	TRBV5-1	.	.	CASKTKGGELFF	TGCGCCAGCAAGACGAAAGGGGGGGAGCTGTTTTTT
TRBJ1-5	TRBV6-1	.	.	CASKRLSDQPQHF	TGTGCCAGCAAAAGACTCTCGGATCAGCCCCAGCATTTT
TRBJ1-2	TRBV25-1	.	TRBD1	CASSAWTGVNYGYTF	TGTGCCAGCAGTGCTTGGACAGGGGTTAACTATGGCTACACCTTC
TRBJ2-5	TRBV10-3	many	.	CAISGGVGTQYF	TGTGCCATCAGTGGCGGAGTCGGGACCCAGTACTTC
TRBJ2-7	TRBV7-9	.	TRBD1	CASSQDRETGAYEQYF	TGCGCCAGCAGCCAAGATCGGGAGACAGGGGCCTACGAGCAGTACTTC
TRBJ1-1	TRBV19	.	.	CASSGRTQGNTEAFF	TGTGCCAGTAGTGGCCGCACACAGGGTAACACTGAAGCTTTCTTT
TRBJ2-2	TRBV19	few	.	CASSFAGADTGELFF	TGTGCCAGTAGTTTCGCAGGGGCCGACACCGGGGAGCTGTTTTTT
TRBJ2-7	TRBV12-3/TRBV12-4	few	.	CASSLAPGQQYF	TGTGCCAGCAGTTTAGCGCCTGGGCAGCAGTACTTC
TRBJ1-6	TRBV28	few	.	CASIGGSYSPLHF	TGTGCCAGCATCGGGGGTAGTTATTCACCCCTCCACTTT
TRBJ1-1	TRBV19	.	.	CASGPDSFSNTEAFF	TGTGCCAGTGGTCCTGACTCTTTCTCGAACACTGAAGCTTTCTTT
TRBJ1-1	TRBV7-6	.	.	CASSQGHSVAEAFF	TGTGCCAGCAGCCAGGGACACTCCGTCGCCGAAGCTTTCTTT
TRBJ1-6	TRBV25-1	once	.	CASSSRWQVNSPLHF	TGTGCCAGCAGTTCGCGGTGGCAGGTTAATTCACCCCTCCACTTT